This T cell receptor beta chain was obtained from a study of CD8+CD57+ T cells in acquired aplastic anemia. Study details: Sorted CD4+ and CD8+ cells yielded DNA averaging around 3.2 ug. Mean read depth for CD4+ cells from healthy donors was 10 million to 13 million. Whole-study results and caveats: The same twenty-nine CD8+ CDR3 sequences occurred in patients and in controls. Patients did not significantly differ from controls in CD8+ Simpson's diversity.

CDR3 and TCR beta VDJ profiling relied on genomic DNA as the template. TCRdb reprocessed the reads via MiXCR and lists one record per CDR3 protein. The repertoire holds around 200,000 distinct CDR3 sequences, with approximately 50% as singletons. This clonotype was seen a handful of times. Antigen specificity is unknown. Looked up from germline, CDR1 is SGHTA and CDR2 is FQGNSA. The CDR3 totals 14 residues. The V and J ends lost 4 bases and 2 bases respectively, with 12 bases between them. Sequenced sample: sorted CD4+, CD8+, or CD8+CD57+ T cells (not recorded which) from PBMCs. The TCR was taken from a human donor in good health, serving as a control. V is TRBV7-2 and J is TRBJ2-7; either TRBD1 or TRBD2 may supply D (5 bases each). Here the CDR3 DNA reads TGTGCCAGCAGCTATACCGGGACGGCCTACGAGCAGTACTTC. Translated, it gives CASSYTGTAYEQYF.